This T cell receptor (beta chain) was profiled in a study of siplizumab effects on memory and regulatory T cells. Findings and caveats of the study: Naive T cells appeared more diverse than memory cells and seemed to be major alloresponse contributors.

Coculturing of the mixed lymphocyte reaction cells was performed at 37°C for more than 5 days. This clone was detected a few times. Its antigen is not identified. Clones were sequenced by immunoSEQ multiplex PCR, and TCRdb holds only the in-frame ones, with some missing. The sample carries approximately 10,000 clones, approximately 45% recorded once. Sequencing used CFSE-low (dividing) CD8+ T cells sorted from an allogeneic mixed lymphocyte reaction. This TCR derives from a human donor in good health; the cells came from an allogeneic mixed lymphocyte reaction. Some clones in this sample may be carry-over from other donors' samples.

DNA for the CDR3: TGTGCCATCAAAGGACAGGAGGACAATGAGCAGTTCTTC. Translation gives CAIKGQEDNEQFF. The chain is built from TRBV27 and TRBJ2-1; TRBD1 agrees at 7 bases. Per germline, CDR1 MNHEY and CDR2 SMNVEV (reference sequence). The CDR3 runs to 13 residues. V gave up 10 bases and J gave up 5 bases; unmatched junction bases: 8.